Reported below is one TCR beta chain. As yet, its antigen is unknown. The survey-level immunoSEQ assay was used. Per the study methods: The detection floor for productive clonotype frequency was 2.59 x 10-5. Only in-frame clones appear in the TCRdb table, and some are missing; sequencing was by immunoSEQ multiplex PCR. The V and J calls and clone size come from that table; D and trimming were worked out from the DNA. The data show 20,000 to 25,000 clones, 70% seen once. The data stem from a study of STAT5B mutations in CD4+ large granular lymphocyte leukemia. General observations from the study: Top patient clones used TRBV06 genes more often: 8/27 versus 2/35 in controls.

Per the germline V gene, CDR1 is LNHNV and CDR2 is YYDKDF (reference sequence). Trimming shortened V by 0 bases and J by 7 bases, and 4 bases separated the two germline ends. The CDR3 is 12 amino acids. V and J are TRBV15 and TRBJ1-3; no reliable D call. Sequenced input: CD4+ T cells from blood buffy coats. The sequence was collected from a human donor in good health. The CDR3 protein is CATSREGNTIYF. CDR3 in DNA: TGTGCCACCAGCAGAGAGGGTAACACCATATATTTT.